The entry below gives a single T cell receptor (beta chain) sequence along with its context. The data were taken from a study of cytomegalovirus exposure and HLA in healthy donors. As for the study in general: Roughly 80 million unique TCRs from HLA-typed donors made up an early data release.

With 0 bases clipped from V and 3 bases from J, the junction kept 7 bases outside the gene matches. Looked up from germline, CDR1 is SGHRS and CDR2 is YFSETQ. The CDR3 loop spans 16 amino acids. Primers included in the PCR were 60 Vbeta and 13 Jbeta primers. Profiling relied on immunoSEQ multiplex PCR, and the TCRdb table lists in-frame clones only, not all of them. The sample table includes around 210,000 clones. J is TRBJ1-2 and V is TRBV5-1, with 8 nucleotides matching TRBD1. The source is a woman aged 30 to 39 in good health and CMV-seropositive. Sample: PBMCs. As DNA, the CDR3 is TGCGCCAGCAGCTTGGTTTGGGACAGGAAAGACTATGGCTACACCTTC. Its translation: CASSLVWDRKDYGYTF.